This TCR beta chain was retrieved from a study of T cell repertoires in cytomegalovirus infection. Study-level information: In public TCR beta signatures, there were indications of both CMV infection and matching HLA type.

This clonotype was counted many times. Its antigen is unknown. TCRdb used MiXCR to reprocess the reads, holding one entry per CDR3 protein. The sample contains roughly 500,000 distinct CDR3 sequences, 33% of which appear only once. The TCR comes from a human donor in good health (CMV status not recorded). Some clones in this sample may be carry-over from other donors' samples. The starting material was cultured PBMCs, obtained from culture after CMV antigen stimulation.

For the CDR3, the DNA is TGTGCCAGCAGCCTTGGGACAGGGGGCAACTATGGCTACACCTTC. Amino acids: CASSLGTGGNYGYTF. The chain employs TRBV7-2 and TRBJ1-2; 12 bases are shared with TRBD1. The CDR3 has 15 residues. J was trimmed by 2 bases and V by 5 bases; bases with no gene match: 3. From germline, CDR1 is SGHTA and CDR2 FQGNSA.